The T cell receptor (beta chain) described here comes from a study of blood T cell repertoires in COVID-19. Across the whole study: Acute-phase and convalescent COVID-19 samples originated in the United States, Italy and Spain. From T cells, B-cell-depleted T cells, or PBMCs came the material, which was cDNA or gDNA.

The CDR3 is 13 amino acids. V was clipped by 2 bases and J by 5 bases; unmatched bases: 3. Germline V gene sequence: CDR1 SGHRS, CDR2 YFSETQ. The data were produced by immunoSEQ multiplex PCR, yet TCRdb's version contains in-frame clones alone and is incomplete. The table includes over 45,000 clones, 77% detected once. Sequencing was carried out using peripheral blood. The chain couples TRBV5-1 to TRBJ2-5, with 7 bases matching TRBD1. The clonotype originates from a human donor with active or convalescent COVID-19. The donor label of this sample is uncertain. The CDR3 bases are TGCGCCAGCAGCTTAGGGGGCGGGGAGACCCAGTACTTC. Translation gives CASSLGGGETQYF.